Listed below are T cell receptor beta chains from one sample, sequenced in a study of blood T cell repertoires in COVID-19. Sequencing was performed with immunoSEQ multiplex PCR; in TCRdb, only in-frame clones are kept and a portion is missing. The data hold 150,000 to 200,000 clones, with approximately 92% observed a single time. The sequenced sample consisted of peripheral blood. The receptors here all came from a woman between 45 and 65 years old with acute or convalescent COVID-19. The CDR3 runs from the conserved cysteine through the conserved F or W. Clone size is not always given. Where it is, it says once, few, many or a class for expanded clones.

>once|TRBV11-3|TRBJ2-1
CASSLVSSGLAGDEQFF
>-|TRBV15|TRBJ2-1
CATRGGRNSYNEQFF
>-|TRBV10-1|TRBJ1-5
CATLQGANQPQHF
>-|TRBV19|TRBJ2-3
CASSINYPVDTQYF
>-|TRBV28|TRBJ1-3
CASTDAGLAGNTIYF
>-|TRBV5-1|TRBJ1-2
CASSRGRASENYGYTF
>-|TRBV6-1|TRBJ1-5
CASSELIFPQPQHF
>-|TRBV27|TRBJ2-3
CASSILNTDTQYF
>-|TRBV29-1|TRBJ2-7
CSVEGQGAEEQYF
>-|TRBV9|TRBJ1-3
CASSAGGFGNTIYF
>-|TRBV19|TRBJ2-3
CASSLIRDRDTDTQYF
>-|TRBV6-5|TRBJ2-7
CATTGSGYEQYF
>-|TRBV18|TRBJ2-5
CASSPPSEETQYF
>-|TRBV6-4|TRBJ2-2
CASSVQDGGELFF
>-|TRBV12-3/TRBV12-4|TRBJ1-5
CASSREENQPQHF
>-|TRBV2|TRBJ1-5
CASTGGGQQPQHF
>-|TRBV5-1|TRBJ1-5
CASSPGQDSQPQHF
>-|TRBV3-1/TRBV3-2|TRBJ2-5
CASSQERGQQETQYF
>-|TRBV18|TRBJ1-2
CASSPGQGPGYGYTF
>few|TRBV15|TRBJ1-5
CATSRVEGGQPQHF